Sequencing of this T cell receptor beta chain was carried out in a study of blood T cell repertoires in COVID-19 (dated by TCRdb to the early 2020s). Concerning the study at large: Collaborator samples came from the United States, Italy and Spain and covered acute and convalescent phases of COVID-19. The prospective study material was composed of cDNA or gDNA derived from T cells, B-cell-depleted T cells, or PBMCs. Deeply sampled blood TCRbeta repertoires from subjects exposed to, actively infected with, or recovered from COVID-19 were included in the dataset. A freely available public database, intended as a resource for researchers studying the immune response to SARS-CoV-2, is where the repertoires were released. The samples were drawn from two sources: the first 160 participants of the ongoing ImmuneRACE study, and 1,200 or so subjects contributed by 6 global collaborators. A de-identified subject ID, COVID-19 status, age in years and sex were almost always included in the sample metadata. Where available, HLA class I and class II types were taken from metadata supplied by the sample provider and were not determined by assay-based typing. The study at large found these results: The quantity of clinical and demographic metadata differed by source and by participant and was supplied without curation.

One collaborating source in Seattle enrolled patients while the patients were actively infected and followed the patients over time throughout the course of disease. Collaborating institutions collected whole blood in K2EDTA tubes following their own protocols. Collaborator samples were shipped for TCRbeta analysis as frozen whole blood, isolated PBMCs, or DNA extracted from either sample type. On this clone: This clone's antigen is unknown. No much larger clone exists at a distance of one base, and base qualities are not known.

CDR1 is given as LGHDT and CDR2 as YNNKEL, both from the germline V gene (reference sequence). There are 14 amino acids in the CDR3, from cysteine to phenylalanine inclusive. Only the CDR3 DNA stays, 42 bases, in frame from base 1. Relative to germline, V is 0 bases shorter and J is 5 bases shorter, with 10 bases between their ends. TCRbeta CDR3 regions were amplified from genomic DNA by means of the immunoSEQ Assay, a bias-controlled multiplex PCR. On the authors' methods: The number of nucleated cells in each sample was estimated by amplification of reference gene primers within the assay. To quantify the absolute abundance of each unique TCRbeta CDR3 rearrangement, sequence reads were collapsed and filtered. For each sample, productive Simpson clonality was calculated as the square root of Simpson's diversity index across productive rearrangements. The table was pulled from immuneACCESS by TCRdb, which kept in-frame rearrangements only. Such tables lose some clones; where checked, under half of the loss comes from unresolved V genes, and the rest has no known cause. The V and J calls and clone size were taken over from that table, and D and trimming were inferred from the DNA. For this sample there are about 180,000 clones; 75% to 90% appear just once. The ten most abundant clones make up 6.5% to 9% of the sample.

The receptor was isolated from a woman in her thirties or forties with COVID-19, enrolled during active disease. Source material: peripheral blood. The chain joins TRBV3-1 (or the pseudogene TRBV3-2) to TRBJ2-5; the D gene identity is not certain. The CDR3 protein is CASSQDRTMETQYF. The DNA sequence follows: TGTGCCAGCAGCCAAGACCGAACAATGGAGACCCAGTACTTC.